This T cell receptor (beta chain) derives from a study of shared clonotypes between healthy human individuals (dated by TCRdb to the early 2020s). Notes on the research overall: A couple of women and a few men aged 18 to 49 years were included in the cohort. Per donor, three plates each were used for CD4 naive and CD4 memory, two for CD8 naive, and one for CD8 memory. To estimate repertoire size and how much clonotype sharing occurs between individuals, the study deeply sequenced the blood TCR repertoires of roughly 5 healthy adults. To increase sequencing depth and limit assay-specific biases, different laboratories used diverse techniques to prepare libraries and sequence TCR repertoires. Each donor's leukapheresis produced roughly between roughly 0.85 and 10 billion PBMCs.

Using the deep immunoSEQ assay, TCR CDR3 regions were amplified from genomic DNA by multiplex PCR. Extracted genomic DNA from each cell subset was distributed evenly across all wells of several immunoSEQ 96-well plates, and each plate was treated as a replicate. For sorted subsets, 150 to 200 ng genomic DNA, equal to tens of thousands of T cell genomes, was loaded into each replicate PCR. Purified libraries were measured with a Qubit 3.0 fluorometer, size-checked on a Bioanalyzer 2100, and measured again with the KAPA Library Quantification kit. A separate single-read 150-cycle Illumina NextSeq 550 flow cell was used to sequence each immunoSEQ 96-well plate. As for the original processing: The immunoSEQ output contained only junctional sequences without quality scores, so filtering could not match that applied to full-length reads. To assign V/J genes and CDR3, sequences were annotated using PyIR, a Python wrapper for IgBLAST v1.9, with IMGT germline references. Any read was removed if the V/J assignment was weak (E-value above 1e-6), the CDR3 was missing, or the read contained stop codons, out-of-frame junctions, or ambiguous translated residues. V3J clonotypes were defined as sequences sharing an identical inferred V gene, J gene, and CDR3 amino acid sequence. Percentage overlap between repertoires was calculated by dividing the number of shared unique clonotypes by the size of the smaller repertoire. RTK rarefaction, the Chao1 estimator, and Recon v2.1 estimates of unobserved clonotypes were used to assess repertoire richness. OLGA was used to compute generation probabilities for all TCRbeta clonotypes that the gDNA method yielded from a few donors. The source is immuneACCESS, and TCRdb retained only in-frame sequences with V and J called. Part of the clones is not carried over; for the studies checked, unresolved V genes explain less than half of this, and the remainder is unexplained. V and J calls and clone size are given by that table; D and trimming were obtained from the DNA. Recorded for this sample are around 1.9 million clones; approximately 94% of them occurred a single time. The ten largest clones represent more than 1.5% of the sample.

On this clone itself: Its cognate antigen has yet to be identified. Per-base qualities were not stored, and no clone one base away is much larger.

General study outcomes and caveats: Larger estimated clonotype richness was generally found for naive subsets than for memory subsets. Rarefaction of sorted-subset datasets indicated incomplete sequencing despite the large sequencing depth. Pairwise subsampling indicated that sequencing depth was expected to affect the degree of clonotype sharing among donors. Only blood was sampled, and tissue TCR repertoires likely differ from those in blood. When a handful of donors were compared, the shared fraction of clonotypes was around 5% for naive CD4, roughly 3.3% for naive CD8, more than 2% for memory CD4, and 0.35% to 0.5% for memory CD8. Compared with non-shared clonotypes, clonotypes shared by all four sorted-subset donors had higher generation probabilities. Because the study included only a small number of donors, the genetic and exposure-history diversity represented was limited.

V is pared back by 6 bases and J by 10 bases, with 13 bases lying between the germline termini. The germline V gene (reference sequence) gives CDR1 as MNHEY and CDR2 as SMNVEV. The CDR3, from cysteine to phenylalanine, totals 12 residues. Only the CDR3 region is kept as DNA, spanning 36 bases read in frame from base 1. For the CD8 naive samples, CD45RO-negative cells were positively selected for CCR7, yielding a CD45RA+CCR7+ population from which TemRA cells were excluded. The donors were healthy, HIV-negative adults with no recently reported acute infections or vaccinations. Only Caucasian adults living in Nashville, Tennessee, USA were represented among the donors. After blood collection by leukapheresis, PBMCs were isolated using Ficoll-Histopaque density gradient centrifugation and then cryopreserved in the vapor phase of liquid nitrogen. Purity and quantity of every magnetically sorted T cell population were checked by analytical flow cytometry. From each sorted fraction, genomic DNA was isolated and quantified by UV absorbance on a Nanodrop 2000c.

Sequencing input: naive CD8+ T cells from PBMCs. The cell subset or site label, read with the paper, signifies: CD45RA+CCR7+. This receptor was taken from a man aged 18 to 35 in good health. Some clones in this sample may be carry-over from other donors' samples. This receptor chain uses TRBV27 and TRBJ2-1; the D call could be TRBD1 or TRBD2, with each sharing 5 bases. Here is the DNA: TGTGCCAGCAGGGGGGATCTAGGAGAGCAGTTCTTC. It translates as CASRGDLGEQFF.